Shown below are 27 T cell receptor beta chains from a single sample sequenced in a study of T-cell reconstitution after alpha-beta-depleted transplantation in children. Preparing the TCRbeta library involved the use of unique molecular identifiers. TCRdb passed the PCR reads through MiXCR, listing each CDR3 protein once. The sample includes approximately 170,000 distinct CDR3 sequences, 8.5% to 14% of them seen just once. Sequenced material: PBMCs, taken before TCRalphabeta/CD19-depleted stem cell transplant. The source of these receptors is a boy aged 2 to 9 with acute myeloid leukemia, due to receive a stem cell transplant.

The rearrangement joins TRBV19 to TRBJ2-1, with TRBD1 identical over 12 bases. CDR1 is LNHDA, CDR2 SQIVND, per germline (reference sequence). V lost 5 bases to trimming and J lost 4 bases; unmatched junction nucleotides: 9. This CDR3 has 17 amino acids. In nucleotides, the CDR3 is TGTGCCAGTAGTCCCGGGACAGGGGGCGGTGGGTACAATGAGCAGTTCTTC. This codes for CASSPGTGGGGYNEQFF.

This clonotype was seen many times. DNA for the CDR3: TGTGCCAGCAGCTTGGGCCCTTCGGGAACTGAAGCTTTCTTT. It is translated as CASSLGPSGTEAFF. The J gene is TRBJ1-1, the V gene TRBV5-4; D is ambiguous. In germline, CDR1 is SGHNT, CDR2 YYREEE (reference sequence). V lost 0 bases to trimming and J lost 5 bases, with 11 bases between them. The CDR3 length is 14 residues.

This clonotype appeared many times. This sequence joins TRBV27 and TRBJ1-2; 11 bases match TRBD1. The CDR3 extends over 16 amino acids. Germline-derived CDR1 and CDR2 are MNHEY and SMNVEV (reference sequence). V dropped 3 bases and J dropped 1; count of bases not matched to a gene: 4. CDR3 sequence (DNA): TGTGCCAGCAGTTTCTCCGGGACAGGGGGTAACTATGGCTACACCTTC. Its protein is CASSFSGTGGNYGYTF.

This clonotype was detected ten times or more. The V and J genes are TRBV20-1 and TRBJ2-4; D possibly matches TRBD1 or TRBD2 (5 bases each). V lost 3 bases and J 0 bases, leaving 21 bases between the germline ends. The CDR3 totals 18 residues. Germline lookup yields CDR1 DFQATT and CDR2 SNEGSKA (reference sequence). The CDR3 here is CSASGRWGRGLAKNIQYF. The CDR3 nucleotides are TGCAGTGCTAGCGGGCGGTGGGGCAGAGGACTAGCCAAAAACATTCAGTACTTC.

The chain links TRBV7-6 to TRBJ1-4; D is perhaps TRBD1 (6 bases). CDR3 size: 15 residues. Per the germline V gene, CDR1 is SGHVS and CDR2 is FNYEAQ. V dropped 4 bases and J dropped 10 bases, with 19 bases sitting between them. CDR3 in DNA: TGTGCCAGCAGCTCTCGACAGGACCCTAAGGGAAAACTGTTTTTT. Translation gives CASSSRQDPKGKLFF.

The chain joins TRBV4-1 to TRBJ2-7, with a tentative D call TRBD2 (5 bases). The CDR3 consists of 16 residues. Germline V gene lookup returns CDR1 MGHRA and CDR2 YSYEKL. The V end was cut by 0 bases, the J end by 2 bases, with 14 bases between. This CDR3 reads CASSQDWSGNPYEQYV. As DNA, the CDR3 is TGCGCCAGCAGCCAAGATTGGAGCGGAAACCCCTACGAGCAGTACGTC.

This clonotype has ten or more counts. The V gene is TRBV11-2, the J gene TRBJ1-6; TRBD1 agrees at 10 bases. CDR1 and CDR2 (germline): SGHAT, FQNNGV. With 0 bases clipped from V and 10 bases from J, the junction kept 6 bases outside the gene matches. The CDR3 is made up of 16 amino acids. The CDR3 region has the DNA TGTGCCAGCAGCTTAGATCCGACAGGGGGCGAATCACCCCTCCACTTT. As protein: CASSLDPTGGESPLHF.

At least ten counts were recorded for this clonotype. This sequence joins TRBV27 and TRBJ1-6; no definite D call. The CDR3 contains 14 residues. Germline CDR1 reads MNHEY; CDR2 reads SMNVEV (reference sequence). The V and J ends lost 5 bases and 0 bases respectively, with 5 bases between them. CDR3 sequence: CASSPSSYNSPLHF. In nucleotides, the CDR3 is TGTGCCAGCAGTCCCAGCTCCTATAATTCACCCCTCCACTTT.

The table lists this clonotype with many counts. The chain is built from TRBV5-1 and TRBJ1-1; D remains unclear. V lost 0 bases and J 2 bases, leaving 8 bases between the germline ends. CDR1 SGHRS and CDR2 YFSETQ come from the germline V gene. The CDR3 runs 14 residues. The CDR3 here is CASSLELRNTEAFF. Here the CDR3 DNA reads TGCGCCAGCAGCTTGGAACTTCGAAACACTGAAGCTTTCTTT.

Many counts were recorded for this clonotype. This rearrangement joins TRBV30 to TRBJ1-2; D gene unclear. Germline lookup yields CDR1 GTSNPN and CDR2 SVGIG (reference sequence). The V gene lost 2 bases and the J gene lost 4 bases, with 8 bases spanning the gap. CDR3 length: 12 amino acids. The CDR3, as DNA: TGTGCCTGGAGTCGCTTGGTCTATGGCTACACCTTC. It encodes CAWSRLVYGYTF.

This clonotype was counted at least ten times. The V call is TRBV18, the J call TRBJ2-2; D may be TRBD2 (5 bases). CDR1 and CDR2 from the germline V gene are KGHSH and LQKENI. Trimming left V 1 base short and J 9 bases short, with 15 bases between. This CDR3 region has 15 residues. In nucleotides, the CDR3 is TGTGCCAGCTCACCACAACAGCCGGGGAATAGGGAGCTGTTTTTT. It encodes CASSPQQPGNRELFF.

This clonotype is medium-sized in the sample. The V and J genes are TRBV20-1 and TRBJ2-5; 9 bases are shared with TRBD2. The CDR3 has 15 amino acids. CDR1 and CDR2 from the germline V gene are DFQATT and SNEGSKA (reference sequence). V shed 0 bases, J shed 5 bases, and the junction held 7 bases outside the gene matches. The DNA for the CDR3 is TGCAGTGCTAGAGATCTTCTAGCGGGAACGGAGACCCAGTACTTC. Its translation is CSARDLLAGTETQYF.

The chain links TRBV4-2 to TRBJ2-2; maybe TRBD1 (6 bases). Germline V gene lookup returns CDR1 LGHNA and CDR2 YNFKEQ. The CDR3 spans 15 residues. V dropped 2 bases and J dropped 2 bases, with 9 bases sitting between them. DNA for the CDR3: TGTGCCAGCAGCCAAAGGGGGTTTAACACCGGGGAGCTGTTTTTT. Its translation is CASSQRGFNTGELFF.

In this sample, this clonotype turned up many times. The chain couples TRBV5-5 to TRBJ2-5; tentative D call: TRBD2 (5 bases). The CDR3 totals 14 residues. Germline CDR1 reads SGHKS; CDR2 reads YYEKEE (reference sequence). V was trimmed by 2 bases and J by 7 bases, leaving 15 bases between them. CDR3 nucleotides: TGTGCCAGCAGCTTCAGGTGGGAGAAGGGGACCCAGTACTTC. As protein: CASSFRWEKGTQYF.

This clonotype was seen at least ten times. The chain has TRBV29-1 and TRBJ2-2; D gene unclear. The germline V gene has CDR1 SQVTM and CDR2 ANQGSEA. The CDR3 extends over 11 amino acids. V was shortened by 7 bases and J by 2 bases, with 5 bases between the two germline ends. CDR3 in amino acids: CSGGNTGELFF. CDR3 in DNA: TGCAGCGGGGGTAACACCGGGGAGCTGTTTTTT.

At least ten counts were recorded for this clonotype. J is TRBJ1-5 and V is TRBV20-1; D not certain. V lost 3 bases, J lost 0 bases, and 9 bases lay in between. The CDR3 covers 14 residues. Germline V gene data show CDR1 as DFQATT and CDR2 as SNEGSKA (reference sequence). CDR3 loop: CSASESRSNQPQHF. In nucleotides, the CDR3 is TGCAGTGCTAGTGAGAGCCGTAGCAATCAGCCCCAGCATTTT.

This clonotype was seen at least ten times. The V and J genes are TRBV27 and TRBJ2-7; 8 bases agree with TRBD1. Trimming took 5 bases from V and 7 from J; bases not matched to a gene: 16. CDR3 length: 16 residues. Germline V gives CDR1 MNHEY, CDR2 SMNVEV (reference sequence). The CDR3 coding sequence is TGTGCCAGCAGTCCGCAGCGACAGGGGATTCACCGAGAGCAGTACTTC. This gives the protein CASSPQRQGIHREQYF.

This clonotype was seen at least ten times. The chain recombines TRBV5-1 with TRBJ2-3, with TRBD2 matching over 10 bases. Germline assignment: CDR1 SGHRS and CDR2 YFSETQ. The CDR3 loop spans 16 amino acids. J gave up 2 bases and V 4 bases, and 7 bases lay outside the gene matches. CDR3 DNA sequence: TGCGCCAGCAGCGAAGGGACTAGCGTCGACACAGATACGCAGTATTTT. Its protein product is CASSEGTSVDTDTQYF. The full variable domain, with the rest looked up from reference TRBV5-1 and TRBJ2-3, is KAGVTQTPRYLIKTRGQQVTLSCSPISGHRSVSWYQQTPGQGLQFLFEYFSETQRNKGNFPGRFSGRQFSNSRSEMNVSTLELGDSALYLCASSEGTSVDTDTQYFGPGTRLTVL.

This clonotype was detected ten times or more. The V gene is TRBV20-1, the J gene TRBJ1-1, with D tentatively TRBD1 (5 bases). Germline values: CDR1 DFQATT, CDR2 SNEGSKA (reference sequence). The CDR3 loop spans 14 amino acids. Trimming took 6 bases from V and 2 from J, leaving 16 bases between them. This CDR3 reads CSAPDGRVNTEAFF. CDR3 DNA: TGCAGTGCCCCAGACGGCAGGGTTAACACTGAAGCTTTCTTT.

This clonotype was detected many times. The V and J genes are TRBV21-1 and TRBJ2-6. TRBV21-1 constitutes a pseudogene. The CDR3 is 16 residues long. CDR3 in amino acids: CASSKLETSGANVLTF. The CDR3 DNA reads as TGTGCCAGCAGCAAACTAGAGACCTCTGGGGCCAACGTCCTGACTTTC.

This clonotype was seen ten or more times. This sequence joins TRBV4-1 and TRBJ1-2; D is unclear. This CDR3 has 14 amino acids. Germline V gene data show CDR1 as MGHRA and CDR2 as YSYEKL. V was trimmed by 1 base and J by 2 bases, leaving 8 bases between them. CDR3 residues: CASSQVPSNYGYTF. The CDR3 coding sequence is TGCGCCAGCAGCCAAGTCCCCTCCAACTATGGCTACACCTTC.

The rearrangement links TRBV3-1 to TRBJ1-1; 8 positions match TRBD1. CDR1 is LGHDT and CDR2 is YNNKEL in the germline V gene (reference sequence). CDR3 length: 15 amino acids. The V and J ends lost 3 bases and 4 bases, in that order; junction bases with no gene match: 7. This CDR3 reads CASSHSQTGGTEAFF. CDR3 in DNA: TGTGCCAGCAGCCACTCCCAAACAGGGGGCACTGAAGCTTTCTTT.

This clonotype has more than one count but fewer than ten. This rearrangement joins TRBV7-6 to TRBJ1-5; possibly TRBD1 for D (5 bases). The CDR3 is 15 amino acids. V was clipped by 2 bases and J by 6 bases, with 14 bases between them. Germline CDR1 is SGHVS and CDR2 is FNYEAQ. CDR3 sequence: CASSLCQGGPQPQHF. DNA of the CDR3: TGTGCCAGCAGCTTATGCCAGGGTGGTCCTCAGCCCCAGCATTTT.

This clonotype was recorded many times. This chain joins TRBV25-1 and TRBJ1-4; possibly TRBD1 for D (5 bases). CDR1 MGHDK and CDR2 SYGVNS come from the germline V gene. CDR3 length: 19 amino acids. V was cut by 3 bases and J by 8 bases, with 28 bases left in between. CDR3 sequence (DNA): TGTGCCAGCAGTGAGCTTCCACCGGGACCCGAGGGGCCCTCGGAAAAACTGTTTTTT. This encodes CASSELPPGPEGPSEKLFF.

This clonotype has just a few counts. V gene TRBV20-1 combines with J gene TRBJ2-1; 11 bases map to TRBD2. Germline CDR1 reads DFQATT; CDR2 reads SNEGSKA (reference sequence). There are 15 residues in the CDR3. V shed 5 bases, J shed 5 bases, and the junction held 8 bases outside the gene matches. The CDR3 nucleotides read TGCAGTGCTTGTCCTAGCGGGAGGTGGGACAATGAGCAGTTCTTC. It yields the protein CSACPSGRWDNEQFF.

This clonotype was seen only a few times. The V and J genes are TRBV6-2 or TRBV6-3 and TRBJ2-7; D call uncertain. CDR3 size: 16 residues. The germline V and J ends were trimmed by 0 bases and 1 base, with 13 bases remaining between them. Germline V gene sequence: CDR1 MNHEY, CDR2 SVGEGT. The CDR3 DNA sequence: TGTGCCAGCAGTTACTCCCCTACGCGTGGGTCCTACGAGCAGTACGTC. As protein: CASSYSPTRGSYEQYV.

This clonotype was picked up many times. This sequence joins TRBV6-5 and TRBJ2-7, with 10 nucleotides matching TRBD2. V gave up 0 bases and J gave up 5 bases; unmatched junction bases: 7. The CDR3 totals 16 residues. The V gene's germline CDR1 is MNHEY and CDR2 SVGAGI. The CDR3 protein is CASSYSPTSGAHEQYF. For the CDR3, the DNA is TGTGCCAGCAGTTACTCGCCTACTAGCGGGGCCCACGAGCAGTACTTC.